A single sample is the source of the 3 T cell receptor beta chains below, sequenced in a study of blood T cell repertoires in COVID-19. The method was immunoSEQ multiplex PCR; TCRdb's version includes in-frame clones alone and lacks a portion of them. Among around 15,000 clones, around 77% were seen once, and the ten largest hold around 13%. The sample consisted of peripheral blood. The receptors originated from a human donor in a cohort sampled during active COVID-19.

The CDR3 region has the DNA TGTGCCAGTAGCCCACAGGGAGGGGATACGCAGTATTTT. It translates to CASSPQGGDTQYF. The V and J genes are TRBV19 and TRBJ2-3; D possibly corresponds to TRBD2 (7 bases). This CDR3 contains 13 residues. The V end was cut by 6 bases, the J end by 6 bases, with 13 bases between. Germline V gene sequence: CDR1 LNHDA, CDR2 SQIVND (reference sequence).

The rearrangement joins TRBV11-3 to TRBJ1-4; no clear D. Trimming removed 0 bases from V and 4 bases from J, with 9 bases in between. Germline lookup yields CDR1 SGHNT and CDR2 YENEEA. This CDR3 has 15 residues. The CDR3 DNA follows: TGTGCCAGCAGCTTAGAGGGCGCCGGTAATGAAAAACTGTTTTTT. It specifies CASSLEGAGNEKLFF.

Only a few counts were recorded for this clone. This sequence joins TRBV7-6 and TRBJ2-5; TRBD2 might be the D (5 bases). CDR3 length equals 14 residues. Germline lookup yields CDR1 SGHVS and CDR2 FNYEAQ. Between the trimmed V and J ends, which lost 5 bases and 1 base, there was a span of 11 bases. CDR3 sequence reads: CASSAMSGQETQYF. CDR3 DNA sequence: TGTGCCAGCAGCGCAATGAGCGGCCAAGAGACCCAGTACTTC.